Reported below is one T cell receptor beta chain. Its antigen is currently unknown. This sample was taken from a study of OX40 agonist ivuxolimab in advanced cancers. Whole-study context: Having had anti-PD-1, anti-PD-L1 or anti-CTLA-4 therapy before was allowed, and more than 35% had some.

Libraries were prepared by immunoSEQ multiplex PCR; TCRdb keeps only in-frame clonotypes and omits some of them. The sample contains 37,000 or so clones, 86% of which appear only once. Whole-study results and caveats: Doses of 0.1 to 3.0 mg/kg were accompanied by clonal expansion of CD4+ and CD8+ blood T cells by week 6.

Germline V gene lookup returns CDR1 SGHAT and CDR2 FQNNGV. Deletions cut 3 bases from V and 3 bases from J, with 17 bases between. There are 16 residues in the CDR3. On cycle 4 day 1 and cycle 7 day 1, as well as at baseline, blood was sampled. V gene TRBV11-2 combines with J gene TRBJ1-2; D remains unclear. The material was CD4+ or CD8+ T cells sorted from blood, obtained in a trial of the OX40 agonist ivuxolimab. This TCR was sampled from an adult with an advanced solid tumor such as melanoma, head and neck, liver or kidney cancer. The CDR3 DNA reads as TGTGCCAGCAGCTTTGTCTCGGCCAACGATGACTATGGCTACACCTTC. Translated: CASSFVSANDDYGYTF.